The subject of this entry is one TCR beta chain. What it recognizes is unknown. This sequence may be a read error, since a much larger clone differs from it by one base. The data were taken from a study of tumor and adjacent non-tumor tissue in lung cancer. TCRbeta libraries were built with three rounds of nested PCR, modified from ARM-PCR. TCRdb re-called the multiplex PCR reads with MiXCR, one entry per CDR3 protein. The table includes under 150,000 distinct CDR3 sequences, about 66% detected once. Whole-study findings and limits: Higher tumor TCR diversity was associated with shorter survival.

CDR1 and CDR2 from the germline V gene are MNHNY and SVGAGI (reference sequence). This CDR3 has 17 residues. This sample's RNA came from whole unsorted tissue. The sequenced sample consisted of lung tumor tissue. The origin of this receptor is a man between 25 and 39 years old with non-small cell lung cancer. The chain carries TRBV6-6 and TRBJ2-2; D is possibly TRBD2 (6 bases). This CDR3 reads CAISSDRDSGVAGELFF. In nucleotides, the CDR3 is TGTGCCATCAGTTCAGACCGGGACTCGGGGGTCGCCGGGGAGCTGTTTTTT.